This entry describes one TCR beta chain. Other DNA sequences of this sample code for an identical CDR3. The sample comes from a study of cytomegalovirus exposure and HLA in healthy donors. PCR primers comprised 60 Vbeta and 13 Jbeta primers. The data were produced by immunoSEQ multiplex PCR, yet TCRdb's version contains in-frame clones alone and is incomplete. The profile shows fewer than 100,000 clones, about 80% of them singletons. Germline V CDR1 and CDR2: SEHNR, FQNEAQ (reference sequence). CDR3 size: 14 residues. V was clipped by 1 base and J by 3 bases, with 6 bases between them. The rearrangement joins TRBV7-9 to TRBJ2-2; the D gene is possibly TRBD1 (5 bases). The sequenced sample consisted of PBMCs. The receptor comes from a man between 60 and 75 years old in good health and CMV-seropositive. The CDR3 loop is CASSLEGHTGELFF. The CDR3 DNA reads as TGTGCCAGCAGCTTAGAGGGGCACACCGGGGAGCTGTTTTTT.